This is a list of T cell receptor beta chains from one sample in a study of T cells in localized non-small cell lung cancer. The assay was immunoSEQ multiplex PCR, and TCRdb's table has in-frame clones only and misses some. The table shows approximately 33,000 clones, with around nine tenths occurring only once. The source material was peripheral blood, sampled before any cancer treatment. The source of these receptors is a woman between 35 and 75 years old with stage I lung adenocarcinoma. Each CDR3 is given with its conserved first and last residue. Rows give clone size only sometimes, using once, few, many, or a class for an expanded clone.

once,TRBV19,CASSITVSNQPQHF
few,TRBV6-1,CASSEETGTGYETQYF
NA,TRBV5-1,CASSVGGNSYNEQFF
NA,TRBV28,CASSLAAGASYEQYF
NA,TRBV7-6,CASTRLASVQYF
NA,TRBV6-6,CATISDLSGNTIYF
once,TRBV30,CAWGRVTEAFF
few,TRBV7-3,CASSTGLLNEQFF
NA,TRBV14,CASSQNSPGSIDYGYTF
NA,TRBV6-4,CASSDGTSGGKNIQYF
NA,TRBV4-1,CASSQGPTDTQYF
NA,TRBV5-6,CASSFPGQGVNGYTF
NA,TRBV19,CASSPRTDTVNEQFF
NA,TRBV4-2,CASSQDEAGGNEQFF
NA,TRBV5-6,CARSLGQGRGEQYF
NA,TRBV5-1,CASSLSGNGYTF
NA,TRBV27,CASSFGQGNYGYTF
NA,TRBV11-2,CASSPWTSVNEQFF
NA,TRBV5-4,CASSQGLAGSTDTQYF
NA,TRBV5-6,CASSAGSNQPQHF